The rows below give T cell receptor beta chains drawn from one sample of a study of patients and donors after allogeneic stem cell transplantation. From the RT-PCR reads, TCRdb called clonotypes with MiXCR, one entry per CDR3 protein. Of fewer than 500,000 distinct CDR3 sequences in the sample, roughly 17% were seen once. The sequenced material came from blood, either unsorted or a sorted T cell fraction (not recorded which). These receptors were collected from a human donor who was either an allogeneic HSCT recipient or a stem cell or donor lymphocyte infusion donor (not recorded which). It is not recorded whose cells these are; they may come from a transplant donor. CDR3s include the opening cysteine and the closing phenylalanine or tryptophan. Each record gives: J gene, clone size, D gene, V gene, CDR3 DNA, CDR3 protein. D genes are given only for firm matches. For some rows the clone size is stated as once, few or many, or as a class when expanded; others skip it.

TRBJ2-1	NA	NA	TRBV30	TGTGCCTGGAGCCGGGGGAGTAGTAATGAGCAGTTCTTC	CAWSRGSSNEQFF
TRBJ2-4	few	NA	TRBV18	TGTGCCAGCTCACCACCCGGGGCCATAGCCAAAAACATTCAGTACTTC	CASSPPGAIAKNIQYF
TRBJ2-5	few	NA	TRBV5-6	TGTGCCAGCAGCTTGGCTACAGGGATTGGAGAGACCCAGTACTTC	CASSLATGIGETQYF
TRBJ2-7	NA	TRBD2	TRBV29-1	TGCAGCGTTGGTAAAAGTAGCGGGAGGACCCGGGGAGAGCAGTACTTC	CSVGKSSGRTRGEQYF
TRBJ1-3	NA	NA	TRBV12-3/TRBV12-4	TGTGCCAGCAGTACCTTTACAGGGCCGGGAAACACCATATATTTT	CASSTFTGPGNTIYF
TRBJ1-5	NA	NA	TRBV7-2	TGTGCCAGCAGCCCCGAAAGCGGGGGGGTACAGCCCCAGCATTTT	CASSPESGGVQPQHF
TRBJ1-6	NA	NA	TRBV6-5	TGTGCCAGCAGTTACGATAGAGATAATTCACCCCTCCACTTT	CASSYDRDNSPLHF
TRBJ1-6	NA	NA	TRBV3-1	TGTGCCAGCAGCCAACGACAGAATTCACCCCTCCACTTT	CASSQRQNSPLHF
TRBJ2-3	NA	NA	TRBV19	TGTGCCAGTAGTGGAAGTAGCACAGATACGCAGTATTTT	CASSGSSTDTQYF
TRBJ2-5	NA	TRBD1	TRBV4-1	TGCGCCAGCAGCCGCACGCGGGACAGGGGTGAGACCCAGTACTTC	CASSRTRDRGETQYF
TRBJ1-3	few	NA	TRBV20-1	TGCAGTGCTAGTTCGGGTCTCTCTGGAAACACCATATATTTT	CSASSGLSGNTIYF
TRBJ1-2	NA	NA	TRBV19	TGTGCCAGTAGTAAGCCCTCCCCGTATGGCTACACCTTC	CASSKPSPYGYTF
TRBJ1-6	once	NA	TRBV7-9	TGTGCCAGCAGCTTAGCTGGGGGCAGGGTTTCACCCCTCCACTTT	CASSLAGGRVSPLHF
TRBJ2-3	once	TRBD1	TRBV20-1	TGCAGTGCTAGACAGGGGGTAACTAGCACAGATACGCAGTATTTT	CSARQGVTSTDTQYF
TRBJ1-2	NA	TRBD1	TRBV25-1	TGTGCCAGCAGTGAAGGGGGACAGGGGAGGTACTATGGCTACACCTTC	CASSEGGQGRYYGYTF
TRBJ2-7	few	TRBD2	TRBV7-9	TGTGCCAGCAGCAATGGGACTAGAGGCTACGAGCAGTACTTC	CASSNGTRGYEQYF
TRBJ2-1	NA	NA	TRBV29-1	TGCAGCGTTGAACCTAGCCCGGTCAATGAGCAGTTCTTC	CSVEPSPVNEQFF
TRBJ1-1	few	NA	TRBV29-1	TGCAGCGTTGAACAGAGCACTGAAGCTTTCTTT	CSVEQSTEAFF
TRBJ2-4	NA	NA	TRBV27	TGTGCCAGCAGTTTGGGAGGAGGAGCCAAAAACATTCAGTACTTC	CASSLGGGAKNIQYF
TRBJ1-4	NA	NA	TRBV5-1	TGCGCCAGCAGCTTGACGGGTAGGGTGGCTAATGAAAAACTGTTTTTT	CASSLTGRVANEKLFF
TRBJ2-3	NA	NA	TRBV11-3	TGTGCCAGCAGCTTAGGGCGGGGAACTATCACGCAGTATTTT	CASSLGRGTITQYF
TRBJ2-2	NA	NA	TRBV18	TGTGCCAGCTCACCAGGGGCTCATAACACCGGGGAGCTGTTTTTT	CASSPGAHNTGELFF
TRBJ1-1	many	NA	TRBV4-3	TGCGCCAGCAGCCAAGATCGCGGGACTCTGAACACTGAAGCTTTCTTT	CASSQDRGTLNTEAFF
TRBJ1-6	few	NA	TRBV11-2	TGTGCCAGCAGGGTAGCTCCCCTCGGTAATTCACCCCTCCACTTT	CASRVAPLGNSPLHF
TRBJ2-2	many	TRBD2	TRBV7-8	TGTGCCAGCAGACGACTAGCGGGAAGCGGGGAGCTGTTTTTT	CASRRLAGSGELFF
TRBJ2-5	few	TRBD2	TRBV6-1	TGTGCCAGCAGCCTTTTACTAGCGTTCCAAGAGACCCAGTACTTC	CASSLLLAFQETQYF
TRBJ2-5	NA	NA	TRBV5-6	TGTGCCAGCAGCTGGCCGGGTACAGAGACCCAGTACTTC	CASSWPGTETQYF
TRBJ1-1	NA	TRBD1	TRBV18	TGTGCCAGCTCACCTAAAGGACAGGGAGCTGAAGCTTTCTTT	CASSPKGQGAEAFF
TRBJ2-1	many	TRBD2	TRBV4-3	TGCGCCAGCAGCCAAGAGCTAGCGGGGGCAAACAATGAGCAGTTCTTC	CASSQELAGANNEQFF
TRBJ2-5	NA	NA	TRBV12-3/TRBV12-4	TGTGCCAGCAGTACGGGACATTTCCAAGAGACCCAGTACTTC	CASSTGHFQETQYF
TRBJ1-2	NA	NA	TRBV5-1	TGCGCCAGCAGCTACAGGGCAGTAAGCTATGGCTACACCTTC	CASSYRAVSYGYTF
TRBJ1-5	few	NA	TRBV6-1	TGTGCCAGCAGTGAATTGGACGGCCGTCCGCCCCAGCATTTT	CASSELDGRPPQHF
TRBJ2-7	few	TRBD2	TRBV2	TGTGCCAGCATTCCGGGAGGCGGGGAGCAGTACTTC	CASIPGGGEQYF
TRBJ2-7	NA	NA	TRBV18	TGTGCCAGCTCACCAGGGGACCCCGAGCAGTACTTC	CASSPGDPEQYF
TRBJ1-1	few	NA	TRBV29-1	TGCAGCACAAGACTTCGGCACACTGAAGCTTTCTTT	CSTRLRHTEAFF
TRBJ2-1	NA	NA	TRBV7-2	TGTGCCAGCAGCGTAGCAGCGGGCGGGGTATACAATGAGCAGTTCTTC	CASSVAAGGVYNEQFF
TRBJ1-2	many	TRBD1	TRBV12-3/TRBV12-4	TGTGCCAGCAAGGGGGCTAGGGGCTACACCTTC	CASKGARGYTF
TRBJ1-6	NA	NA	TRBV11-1	TGTGCCAGCAGCCTTTTACGTCCAAGTCCAACTTTTAATTCACCCCTCCACTTT	CASSLLRPSPTFNSPLHF
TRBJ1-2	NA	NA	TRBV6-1	TGTGCCAGCAGTCAACACGAGCCCCGGGGCTACACCTTC	CASSQHEPRGYTF
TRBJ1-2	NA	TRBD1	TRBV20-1	TGCAGTGCTAGGAGTGACAGGGGCTATGGCTACACCTTC	CSARSDRGYGYTF
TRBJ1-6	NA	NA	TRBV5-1	TGCGCCAGCAGCTTGGACCGGGATAATCCACCCCTCCACTTT	CASSLDRDNPPLHF
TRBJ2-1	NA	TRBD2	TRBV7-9	TGTGCCAGCAGCTTAAATCCCCTGCCTAGCGGGAGAAATGAGCAGTTCTTC	CASSLNPLPSGRNEQFF
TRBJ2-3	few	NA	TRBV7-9	TGTGCCAGCAGCTTGGGGACAAACACAGATACGCAGTATTTT	CASSLGTNTDTQYF
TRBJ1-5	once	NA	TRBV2	TGTGCCAGCAGGCGGGGGGGCGGGGCGAGCAATCAGCCCCAGCATTTT	CASRRGGGASNQPQHF
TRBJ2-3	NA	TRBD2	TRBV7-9	TGTGCCAGCAGCCACACTAGCGGAAACACAGATACGCAGTATTTT	CASSHTSGNTDTQYF
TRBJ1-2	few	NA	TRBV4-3	TGCGCCAGCAGCCCGACGTTGATCTATGGCTACACCTTC	CASSPTLIYGYTF
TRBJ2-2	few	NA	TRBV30	TGTGCCTGGAGGGTTACCAACACCGGGGAGCTGTTTTTT	CAWRVTNTGELFF
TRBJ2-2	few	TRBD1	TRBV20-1	TGCAGTGCTGACAGGGATGGGAACACCGGGGAGCTGTTTTTT	CSADRDGNTGELFF
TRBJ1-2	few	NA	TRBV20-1	TGCAGTGTTTTTATAGGACATGGCTACACCTTC	CSVFIGHGYTF
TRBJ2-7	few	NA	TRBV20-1	TGCAGTACTCCTGGCCGAAGCTCCTACGAGCAGTACTTC	CSTPGRSSYEQYF